These T cell receptor beta chains were read from a single sample in a study of cytomegalovirus exposure and HLA in healthy donors. Method: immunoSEQ multiplex PCR; TCRdb's copy keeps in-frame clones and lacks some. The repertoire holds about 140,000 clones, with roughly 86% as singletons. Source material: PBMCs. These receptors were obtained from a woman in her 30s in good health and CMV-seronegative. CDR3s include the opening cysteine and the closing phenylalanine or tryptophan. The order of the fields is D gene, CDR3 length, J gene, V gene, clone size, CDR3 DNA, CDR3 protein. D genes are given only for firm matches. Only part of the rows carry a size: once, few, many, or a class if the clone is expanded.

. 14 TRBJ1-5 TRBV4-1 . TGCGCCAGCAGCCAATTTGCACAGTACCAGCCCCAGCATTTT CASSQFAQYQPQHF
. 14 TRBJ2-7 TRBV18 . TGTGCCAGCTCACCTAGCGGCGTCTCCTACGAGCAGTACTTC CASSPSGVSYEQYF
. 16 TRBJ1-6 TRBV9 . TGTGCCAGCAGTATAGGGGGAATCCACTATAATTCACCCCTCCACTTT CASSIGGIHYNSPLHF
. 15 TRBJ1-2 TRBV5-4 . TGTGCCAGCAGCGAGTACAGGGCTCCTCGCTATGGCTACACCTTC CASSEYRAPRYGYTF
. 15 TRBJ1-1 TRBV4-3 once TGCGCCAGCAGCCAATACATCGGAGGGAACACTGAAGCTTTCTTT CASSQYIGGNTEAFF
. 16 TRBJ1-1 TRBV27 . TGTGCCAGCAGCCCTCTCGGGGGTGATTGGGGCACTGAAGCTTTCTTT CASSPLGGDWGTEAFF
TRBD1 15 TRBJ1-1 TRBV28 . TGTGCCAGCAGCGTTCCCTCAGGGGGCCGAGCTGAAGCTTTCTTT CASSVPSGGRAEAFF
. 13 TRBJ2-7 TRBV19 . TGTGCCACTCGAGACATAGCGTCCTACGAGCAGTACTTC CATRDIASYEQYF
TRBD2 15 TRBJ2-7 TRBV5-4 . TGTGCCAGCAGCTTGGGGACTAGCGGAGAGTACGAGCAGTACTTC CASSLGTSGEYEQYF
. 14 TRBJ1-4 TRBV5-1 once TGCGCCAGCAGCGAGGGAGGTTATGGGGAAAAACTGTTTTTT CASSEGGYGEKLFF
. 15 TRBJ1-1 TRBV9 once TGTGCCAGCAGCGTGGGAGGGGCAGTAAATACTGAAGCTTTCTTT CASSVGGAVNTEAFF
. 16 TRBJ2-6 TRBV5-5 . TGTGCCAGCAGCCCCGACAGGTTCTCTGGGGCCAACGTCCTGACTTTC CASSPDRFSGANVLTF
TRBD1 16 TRBJ2-2 TRBV4-1 once TGCGCCAGCAGCCAAGTAGGACAGGGCAACACCGGGGAGCTGTTTTTT CASSQVGQGNTGELFF
. 15 TRBJ1-2 TRBV5-1 . TGCGCCAGCAGCTTGACACCGGGGGACGAGACTGGCTACACCTTC CASSLTPGDETGYTF
TRBD1 14 TRBJ1-3 TRBV28 . TGTGCCAGCAGCCGGACAGGGTCTGGAAACACCATATATTTT CASSRTGSGNTIYF
TRBD1 15 TRBJ2-2 TRBV27 . TGTGCCAGTAAAAGGGGACAGACAAACACCGGGGAGCTGTTTTTT CASKRGQTNTGELFF
TRBD1 15 TRBJ2-7 TRBV6-5 . TGTGCCAGCAGTTACCGGGACAGGGGGGCCTACGAGCAGTACTTC CASSYRDRGAYEQYF
TRBD1 15 TRBJ2-3 TRBV9 . TGTGCCAGCAGCGTGGGACAGGGGTCGACAGATACGCAGTATTTT CASSVGQGSTDTQYF
. 13 TRBJ2-5 TRBV2 . TGTGCCAGCAGTGATGCGGGCCAAGAGACCCAGTACTTC CASSDAGQETQYF
. 15 TRBJ2-1 TRBV2 . TGTGCCAGCAGTCTACTAGCCTCGGGCTACAATGAGCAGTTCTTC CASSLLASGYNEQFF
. 19 TRBJ2-1 TRBV4-2 once TGTGCCAGCAGCCAAGATCTAACAGGGTACGAGGGCTCCTACAATGAGCAGTTCTTC CASSQDLTGYEGSYNEQFF
. 12 TRBJ2-7 TRBV13 . TGTGCCAGCAGCTTTCAGGGCTACGAGCAGTACTTC CASSFQGYEQYF
. 15 TRBJ1-2 TRBV19 . TGTGCCAGTAGTACGTGGCAGGTAAAACCTAATGGCTACACCTTC CASSTWQVKPNGYTF
TRBD2 18 TRBJ2-3 TRBV2 . TGTGCCAGCAGTAGCCCCCCGGAGCGGGGGCAAGGATCAGATACGCAGTATTTT CASSSPPERGQGSDTQYF
. 16 TRBJ1-1 TRBV27 . TGTGCCAGCAGTTTGGTTGCCGGGTGGCGGGACACTGAAGCTTTCTTT CASSLVAGWRDTEAFF
. 14 TRBJ2-5 TRBV7-8 once TGTGCCAGCAGCTCCCCGAGCAGCGACCCGACCCAGTACTTC CASSSPSSDPTQYF
TRBD1 21 TRBJ2-6 TRBV18 . TGTGCCAGCTCACCATTAAGCCGGACAGGGGGCGGCGTATCTGGGGCCAACGTCCTGACTTTC CASSPLSRTGGGVSGANVLTF
TRBD1 15 TRBJ2-3 TRBV5-1 . TGCGCCAGCAGCCCTACAGGGGAAAGCACAGATACGCAGTATTTT CASSPTGESTDTQYF
TRBD1 14 TRBJ1-2 TRBV27 . TGTGCCAGCAGTCCCGAACAGGGGGCGGGTGGCTACACCTTC CASSPEQGAGGYTF
. 14 TRBJ2-1 TRBV5-4 . TGTGCCAGCAGAACGTTCGGGGATTCCCAGAGGGAGTTCTTC CASRTFGDSQREFF
TRBD1 14 TRBJ1-1 TRBV6-5 . TGTGCCAGCAGTGGGGGACAGAGGAACACTGAAGCTTTCTTT CASSGGQRNTEAFF
TRBD2 19 TRBJ2-1 TRBV4-2 . TGTGCCAGCAGCCGACAGGCTAGCGGGGCCGTCGGATCGGGCAATGAGCAGTTCTTC CASSRQASGAVGSGNEQFF
. 14 TRBJ1-5 TRBV7-2 . TGTGCCAGCAGCTTCGGGGGGAACAATCAGCCCCAGCATTTT CASSFGGNNQPQHF